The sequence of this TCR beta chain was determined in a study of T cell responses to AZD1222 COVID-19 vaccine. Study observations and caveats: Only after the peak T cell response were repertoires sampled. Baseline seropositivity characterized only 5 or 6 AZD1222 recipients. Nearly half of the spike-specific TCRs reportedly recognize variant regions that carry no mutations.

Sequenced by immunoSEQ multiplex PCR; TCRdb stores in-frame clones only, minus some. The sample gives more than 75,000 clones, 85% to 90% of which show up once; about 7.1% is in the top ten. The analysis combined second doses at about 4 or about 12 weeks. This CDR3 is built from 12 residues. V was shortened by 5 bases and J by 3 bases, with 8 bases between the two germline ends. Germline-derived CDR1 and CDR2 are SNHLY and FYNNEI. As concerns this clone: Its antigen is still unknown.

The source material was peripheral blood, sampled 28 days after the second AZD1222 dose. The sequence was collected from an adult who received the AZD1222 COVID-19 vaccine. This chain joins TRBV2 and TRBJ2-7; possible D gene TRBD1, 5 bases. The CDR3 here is CASSLDIYEQYF. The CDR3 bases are TGTGCCAGCAGTTTGGACATCTACGAGCAGTACTTC.